The 4 T cell receptor beta chains given below trace back to one sample, sequenced in a study of blood T cells in healthy people across ages (dated by TCRdb to about 2015). The library was produced with 5' RACE. Sequencing was performed on an Illumina HiSeq 2500. A second PCR of roughly 7 to 11 cycles was performed with a sample-barcoded 5' primer and a J-beta primer mix. Using fastp trimming at Q25 and MiXCR clonotype assembly, TCRdb reanalyzed the public sequencing data and kept in-frame beta chains. Rows matching on CDR3 protein sequence are summarized as one entry with the most common DNA and genes. The sample contains 980,000 or so distinct CDR3 sequences, roughly 50% of them found a single time. The ten most abundant clones make up about an eighth of the sample. The specimen sequenced was blood. The receptors shown here come from a young man in good health.

The chain employs TRBV7-3 and TRBJ1-2; D not resolved. CDR1 and CDR2 (germline): SGHTA, FQGTGA. V was clipped by 1 base and J by 2 bases, with 8 bases between them. The CDR3 sequence is 14 residues long. The CDR3 DNA is TGTGCCAGCAGCTTAAGTTGGCCAAACTATGGCTACACCTTC. It encodes CASSLSWPNYGYTF.

The chain combines TRBV28 with TRBJ1-5; D uncertain. CDR3 length equals 15 residues. V was trimmed by 3 bases and J by 0 bases, leaving 9 bases between them. CDR1 and CDR2 (germline): MDHEN, SYDVKM. The CDR3 nucleotides are TGTGCCAGCAGTTTTAGCGGATATAGCAATCAGCCCCAGCATTTT. Its translation is CASSFSGYSNQPQHF.

This clonotype occurred a few times. The rearrangement uses TRBV7-2 and TRBJ2-7; 10 nucleotides agree with TRBD1. The J segment lost 5 bases and the V segment lost 1 base, leaving 8 bases of the junction unmatched. The CDR3 loop spans 16 amino acids. Germline lookup yields CDR1 SGHTA and CDR2 FQGNSA. CDR3 sequence (DNA): TGTGCCAGCAGCTTAGGTCGGACAGGGGGGATGAACGAGCAGTACTTC. Translated, it gives CASSLGRTGGMNEQYF.

The chain has TRBV2 and TRBJ1-1; D gene ambiguous. The V gene lost 0 bases and the J gene lost 4 bases, with 9 bases spanning the gap. The length of the CDR3 is 14 residues. Germline V gene data show CDR1 as SNHLY and CDR2 as FYNNEI. CDR3 DNA sequence: TGTGCCAGCAGTGAAGCGTTACGATCCACTGAAGCTTTCTTT. It encodes CASSEALRSTEAFF.